These 6 T cell receptor beta chains were all obtained from the same sample, sequenced in a study of cytomegalovirus exposure and HLA in healthy donors. 60 Vbeta and 13 Jbeta primers were used in PCR. The repertoire was sequenced with immunoSEQ multiplex PCR; TCRdb's copy has only in-frame clones and lacks some. The sample yields fewer than 75,000 clones, roughly 77% seen once. The material sequenced was PBMCs. The receptors here all came from a young woman in good health and CMV-seronegative.

The chain has TRBV10-1 and TRBJ2-5; 8 bases agree with TRBD1. CDR3 length: 15 residues. Losses at the gene ends were 1 base for V and 2 bases for J; bases not matched to a gene: 3. Germline CDR1 is WNHNN and CDR2 is SYGVQD (reference sequence). DNA for the CDR3: TGCGCCAGCAGTGAGTTCGGGGACAGGCAAGAGACCCAGTACTTC. Amino acid sequence: CASSEFGDRQETQYF.

The chain joins TRBV27 to TRBJ2-7; 9 bases are a match to TRBD2. CDR1 and CDR2 (germline): MNHEY, SMNVEV (reference sequence). Trimming cost V 4 bases and J 5 bases; bases outside gene matches: 6. The CDR3 sequence is 14 residues long. The CDR3 spells CASSSLAGEHEQYF. The CDR3 nucleotides read TGTGCCAGCAGTTCGTTAGCGGGAGAGCACGAGCAGTACTTC.

This clone has a handful of counts. This chain uses TRBV5-4 with TRBJ1-5, with 7 positions matching TRBD1. Looked up from germline, CDR1 is SGHNT and CDR2 is YYREEE (reference sequence). Losses at the gene ends were 0 bases for V and 4 bases for J; bases not matched to a gene: 4. The CDR3 extends over 15 amino acids. The CDR3 is CASSLGGTVNQPQHF. The CDR3 DNA follows: TGTGCCAGCAGCTTGGGGGGGACAGTTAATCAGCCCCAGCATTTT.

J is TRBJ1-1 and V is TRBV6-5, with 9 bases identical to TRBD1. The CDR3 consists of 15 residues. J was trimmed by 4 bases and V by 4 bases; bases with no gene match: 7. Looked up from germline, CDR1 is MNHEY and CDR2 is SVGAGI. The CDR3: CASSSPGTGSTEAFF. CDR3 nucleotides: TGTGCCAGCAGTTCTCCCGGGACAGGGTCCACTGAAGCTTTCTTT.

This clone appeared a single time. The gene calls are TRBV4-3 and TRBJ2-7; 10 nucleotides align to TRBD1. The CDR3 loop spans 16 amino acids. The germline V gene encodes CDR1 LGHNA and CDR2 YSLEER. V lost 4 bases, J lost 3 bases, and 9 bases stayed unmatched. CDR3 in DNA: TGCGCCAGCAGCCCTAGTTCCCGGGACAGGGGCTACGAGCAGTACTTC. This encodes CASSPSSRDRGYEQYF.

The CDR3 here is CASSLDRGYEQYF. For the CDR3, the DNA is TGTGCCAGCAGCTTGGACAGGGGCTACGAGCAGTACTTC. The chain couples TRBV5-6 to TRBJ2-7; the match to TRBD1 covers 7 bases. V dropped 0 bases and J dropped 3; count of bases not matched to a gene: 0. CDR1 SGHDT and CDR2 YYEEEE come from the germline V gene. The CDR3 consists of 13 residues.